The 26 T cell receptor beta chains below were found in one sample sequenced in a study of blood T cell repertoires in COVID-19. The repertoire was sequenced with immunoSEQ multiplex PCR; TCRdb's copy has only in-frame clones and lacks some. The sample lists 150,000 or so clones, more than 65% occurring once. The sample was PBMCs or T cells enriched from blood (not recorded which). The source is a woman aged 40 to 50 with acute COVID-19.

The chain couples TRBV7-9 to TRBJ2-3, with a possible D match to TRBD2 (6 bases). This CDR3 contains 14 residues. Deletions cut 3 bases from V and 2 bases from J, with 9 bases between. Germline V gives CDR1 SEHNR, CDR2 FQNEAQ (reference sequence). The CDR3 spells CASSLERATDTQYF. The CDR3 nucleotides are TGTGCCAGCAGCTTGGAGCGGGCCACAGATACGCAGTATTTT.

The J gene is TRBJ1-1, the V gene TRBV5-1, with 7 bases that match TRBD1. This CDR3 comprises 15 residues. V was clipped by 0 bases and J by 0 bases; unmatched bases: 2. Germline V gives CDR1 SGHRS, CDR2 YFSETQ. The CDR3 DNA sequence: TGCGCCAGCAGCTTGGACGGGACAGTGAACACTGAAGCTTTCTTT. Translated, it gives CASSLDGTVNTEAFF.

The chain combines TRBV6-1 with TRBJ1-5, with TRBD1 as a possible D gene (5 bases). The CDR3 is 15 residues long. CDR1 and CDR2 (germline): MNHNS, SASEGT. V lost 2 bases and J lost 5, with 13 bases in between. CDR3 sequence (DNA): TGTGCCAGCAGTGAAATCGGGGAGGGGTATCAGCCCCAGCATTTT. It codes for CASSEIGEGYQPQHF.

The rearrangement joins TRBV7-2 to TRBJ2-3; D possibly corresponds to TRBD2 (6 bases). CDR3 length: 16 residues. V lost 5 bases and J lost 1, with 16 bases in between. Germline V lookup: CDR1 SGHTA, CDR2 FQGNSA. Here the CDR3 DNA reads TGTGCCAGCAGCCCCGGTCTTAGCGGACGCACAGATACGCAGTATTTT. It yields the protein CASSPGLSGRTDTQYF.

In this sample, this clone turned up a few times. The chain combines TRBV3-1 (or the pseudogene TRBV3-2) with TRBJ2-5, with 7 bases lining up with TRBD2. The ends lost 0 bases at V and 5 bases at J; junction bases unmatched: 9. This CDR3 region has 16 residues. CDR1 LGHDT and CDR2 YNNKEL come from the germline V gene (reference sequence). The CDR3 bases are TGTGCCAGCAGCCAAGAGATCTCAGCGGGATCTGAGACCCAGTACTTC. The encoded protein is CASSQEISAGSETQYF.

The chain carries TRBV3-1 (or the pseudogene TRBV3-2) and TRBJ2-4; D is uncertain. Germline values: CDR1 LGHDT, CDR2 YNNKEL (reference sequence). The length of the CDR3 is 14 residues. Trimming cost V 3 bases and J 2 bases, with 8 bases left between them. This CDR3 reads CASSHGPTKNIQYF. The DNA for the CDR3 is TGTGCCAGCAGCCATGGGCCCACCAAAAACATTCAGTACTTC.

This rearrangement joins TRBV10-3 to TRBJ2-1, with 10 bases that match TRBD2. The V gene's germline CDR1 is ENHRY and CDR2 SYGVKD. CDR3 size: 14 residues. The J segment lost 6 bases and the V segment lost 10 bases, leaving 9 bases of the junction unmatched. CDR3: CATRLAGTFNEQFF. The CDR3 nucleotides are TGTGCCACCCGACTAGCGGGTACCTTCAATGAGCAGTTCTTC.

The chain is built from TRBV5-1 and TRBJ1-1; no reliable D call. The CDR3 spans 15 residues. V shed 0 bases and J shed 1 base, with 10 bases lying between them. Germline-derived CDR1 and CDR2 are SGHRS and YFSETQ. CDR3: CASSLGPTSNTEAFF. Here the CDR3 DNA reads TGCGCCAGCAGCTTGGGGCCCACGTCGAACACTGAAGCTTTCTTT. The complete variable domain, with remaining parts taken from reference TRBV5-1 and TRBJ1-1, reads KAGVTQTPRYLIKTRGQQVTLSCSPISGHRSVSWYQQTPGQGLQFLFEYFSETQRNKGNFPGRFSGRQFSNSRSEMNVSTLELGDSALYLCASSLGPTSNTEAFFGQGTRLTVV.

J is TRBJ2-3 and V is TRBV2, with TRBD2 identical over 12 bases. Germline CDR1 and CDR2: SNHLY and FYNNEI. Trimming at V came to 6 bases and at J to 5 bases, leaving 6 bases not matched to a gene. The length of the CDR3 is 15 residues. For the CDR3, the DNA is TGTGCCAGCAGAGCGACTAGCGGGAGATTAGATACGCAGTATTTT. Translating gives CASRATSGRLDTQYF.

This clone was observed a handful of times. The CDR3: CASSTPSGEKRTEAFF. The CDR3 DNA reads as TGTGCCAGCAGCACTCCTTCCGGGGAGAAAAGGACTGAAGCTTTCTTT. The chain combines TRBV11-1 with TRBJ1-1; unclear D gene. The CDR3 is 16 residues long. Between the trimmed V and J ends, which lost 5 bases and 5 bases, there was a span of 21 bases. CDR1 and CDR2 from the germline V gene are SGHAT and FQDESV (reference sequence).

This chain joins TRBV11-3 and TRBJ2-2, with D perhaps TRBD1 (6 bases). CDR3 length: 15 residues. Per germline, CDR1 SGHNT and CDR2 YENEEA. Trimming cost V 0 bases and J 6 bases, with 11 bases left between them. The CDR3 region has the DNA TGTGCCAGCAGCTTAGAACAGGGACGGGCCGGGGAGCTGTTTTTT. As protein: CASSLEQGRAGELFF.

V gene TRBV6-4 combines with J gene TRBJ2-1; D perhaps matches TRBD2 (6 bases). The CDR3 spans 14 residues. Deletions cut 4 bases from V and 0 bases from J, with 7 bases between. CDR1 and CDR2 from the germline V gene are MRHNA and SNTAGT. The CDR3 coding sequence is TGTGCCAGCAGTGCGACTAGCTCCTACAATGAGCAGTTCTTC. Translated, it gives CASSATSSYNEQFF.

The chain links TRBV25-1 to TRBJ1-2, with D perhaps matching TRBD1 (6 bases). The CDR3 loop spans 16 amino acids. Between the trimmed V and J ends, which lost 1 base and 4 bases, there was a span of 16 bases. Germline CDR1 and CDR2: MGHDK and SYGVNS. This CDR3 reads CASSELGAVDPYGYTF. CDR3 coding DNA: TGTGCCAGCAGTGAATTGGGGGCTGTGGACCCCTATGGCTACACCTTC.

CDR3 amino acids: CASSDTGNYGYTF. The CDR3 DNA sequence: TGTGCCAGCAGCGATACAGGGAACTATGGCTACACCTTC. The J gene is TRBJ1-2, the V gene TRBV7-2, with D possibly being TRBD1 (6 bases). This CDR3 contains 13 residues. Between the trimmed V and J ends, which lost 5 bases and 2 bases, there was a span of 9 bases. Germline V CDR1 and CDR2: SGHTA, FQGNSA.

The genes are TRBV21-1 and TRBJ1-1. TRBV21-1 is a pseudogene. The CDR3 length is 16 residues. The CDR3 is CASSKARGRMNTEAFF. Written as DNA, the CDR3 is TGTGCCAGCAGCAAAGCGCGAGGCAGAATGAACACTGAAGCTTTCTTT.

V usage is TRBV5-1 and J usage is TRBJ1-4; D unclear. This CDR3 is 16 amino acids long. V was clipped by 3 bases and J by 4 bases, with 16 bases between them. In germline, CDR1 is SGHRS, CDR2 YFSETQ. CDR3 nucleotide sequence: TGCGCCAGCAGCTCGGCAGACGGGAGAATTAATGAAAAACTGTTTTTT. It encodes CASSSADGRINEKLFF. The full variable domain, in which reference TRBV5-1 and TRBJ1-4 provide the parts outside the CDR3, is KAGVTQTPRYLIKTRGQQVTLSCSPISGHRSVSWYQQTPGQGLQFLFEYFSETQRNKGNFPGRFSGRQFSNSRSEMNVSTLELGDSALYLCASSSADGRINEKLFFGSGTQLSVL.

This clone has only one observation. The V gene is TRBV5-1, the J gene TRBJ2-1; 7 positions match TRBD2. Unmatched junction bases numbered 1, after V lost 1 base and J lost 0 bases. The V gene's germline CDR1 is SGHRS and CDR2 YFSETQ. This CDR3 has 15 residues. This chain's CDR3 is CASSLRGDSYNEQFF. The CDR3 region has the DNA TGCGCCAGCAGCTTGCGGGGGGACTCCTACAATGAGCAGTTCTTC.

The gene calls are TRBV15 and TRBJ2-2, with D unresolved. There are 14 residues in the CDR3. V was pared by 3 bases and J by 3 bases, with 8 bases between. CDR1 and CDR2 from the germline V gene are LNHNV and YYDKDF (reference sequence). The CDR3 DNA reads TGTGCCACCAGCAGCGGGTGGGACACCGGGGAGCTGTTTTTT. Translation gives CATSSGWDTGELFF.

The chain links TRBV4-1 to TRBJ2-1; a possible D gene is TRBD1 (6 bases). CDR3 size: 15 residues. Germline lookup yields CDR1 MGHRA and CDR2 YSYEKL. The germline V and J ends were trimmed by 1 base and 1 base, with 8 bases remaining between them. CDR3 sequence: CASSQGDNSYNEQFF. In DNA, the CDR3 is TGCGCCAGCAGCCAAGGGGACAATTCCTACAATGAGCAGTTCTTC.

The V call is TRBV9, the J call TRBJ2-1; 9 nucleotides match TRBD1. CDR1 and CDR2 from the germline V gene are SGDLS and YYNGEE. This CDR3 has 13 residues. J gave up 8 bases and V 4 bases, and 4 bases lay outside the gene matches. CDR3 nucleotides: TGTGCCAGCAGCTGGACAGGGGAGGATGAGCAGTTCTTC. It encodes CASSWTGEDEQFF.

V and J are TRBV10-3 and TRBJ2-3; weak D call: TRBD1 (5 bases). The CDR3 length is 13 residues. V gave up 7 bases and J gave up 1 base, with 9 bases separating them. Germline V lookup: CDR1 ENHRY, CDR2 SYGVKD. CDR3 protein: CAITDRGTDTQYF. Written as DNA, the CDR3 is TGTGCCATCACCGACAGAGGCACAGATACGCAGTATTTT.

The chain combines TRBV6-5 with TRBJ1-2; possibly TRBD1 for D (5 bases). In germline, CDR1 is MNHEY, CDR2 SVGAGI. Deletions cut 10 bases from V and 7 bases from J, with 19 bases between. This CDR3 is 13 amino acids long. DNA for the CDR3: TGTGCCACCAACGGGGGAGCGGTGGGTGGCTACACCTTC. Its protein product is CATNGGAVGGYTF.

The chain combines TRBV7-9 with TRBJ1-6; 7 bases line up with TRBD1. The CDR3 spans 15 residues. Germline V CDR1 and CDR2: SEHNR, FQNEAQ (reference sequence). V shed 5 bases, J shed 7 bases, and the junction held 8 bases outside the gene matches. The CDR3 nucleotides are TGTGCCAGCAGCGGTTGGGACAGCCCAAATTCACCCCTCCACTTT. It encodes CASSGWDSPNSPLHF.

This clone was counted once. This chain joins TRBV5-6 and TRBJ1-2; perhaps TRBD1 as D (5 bases). Trimming stripped 4 bases from V and 0 bases from J, with 13 bases between. This CDR3 is 15 amino acids long. Germline CDR1 reads SGHDT; CDR2 reads YYEEEE. The CDR3 sequence: CASSLSTVANYGYTF. Written as DNA, the CDR3 is TGTGCCAGCAGCCTGTCGACAGTAGCTAACTATGGCTACACCTTC.

The chain links TRBV28 to TRBJ2-7; the D gene is possibly TRBD2 (5 bases). Per the germline V gene, CDR1 is MDHEN and CDR2 is SYDVKM. V lost 6 bases and J 0 bases, leaving 15 bases between the germline ends. This CDR3 contains 15 residues. CDR3 nucleotides: TGTGCCAGCAGCTTGGACTCGTTAAGCTCCTACGAGCAGTACTTC. This codes for CASSLDSLSSYEQYF.

V is TRBV5-4 and J is TRBJ1-1; TRBD1 matches at 9 bases. CDR1 is SGHNT, CDR2 YYREEE, per germline (reference sequence). The CDR3 is 16 residues long. V shed 3 bases, J shed 7 bases, and the junction held 13 bases outside the gene matches. CDR3 bases: TGTGCCAGCAGCTGGGTGGACAGGGGAAGGGAAGATGAAGCTTTCTTT. Translation gives CASSWVDRGREDEAFF.